The 5 T cell receptor beta chains given below trace back to one sample, sequenced in a study of CD8 T cells in Susac syndrome. An amount of RNA that ranged from roughly 0.45 to 1 ug was reverse transcribed with random hexamers. TCRdb reprocessed the immunoSEQ multiplex PCR reads with MiXCR, giving one entry per CDR3 protein. This table has around 300,000 distinct CDR3 sequences, almost 85% appearing once. Sequenced sample: CD8+ T cells from PBMCs. These TCRs come from a human donor with multiple sclerosis.

The chain employs TRBV11-2 and TRBJ1-1; D remains ambiguous. The CDR3 is 15 residues long. The germline V gene has CDR1 SGHAT and CDR2 FQNNGV. The V end was cut by 1 base, the J end by 3 bases, with 12 bases between. This CDR3 reads CASSLALGEDTEAFF. CDR3 bases: TGTGCCAGCAGCTTAGCCCTCGGAGAGGACACTGAAGCTTTCTTT.

The chain recombines TRBV24-1 with TRBJ2-2; the D is unclear. Germline CDR1 and CDR2: KGHDR and SFDVKD. V shed 6 bases and J shed 3 bases, with 4 bases lying between them. The CDR3 is 12 amino acids. The CDR3 reads CATSFHTGELFF. CDR3 coding DNA: TGTGCCACCAGTTTCCACACCGGGGAGCTGTTTTTT.

The chain joins TRBV3-1 to TRBJ1-3, with TRBD1 matching over 7 bases. V lost 6 bases to trimming and J lost 4 bases; unmatched junction nucleotides: 12. Germline loops: CDR1 LGHDT, CDR2 YNNKEL (reference sequence). The CDR3 has 16 amino acids. The CDR3 sequence: CASRPGQAPGGNTIYF. The CDR3 nucleotides read TGTGCCAGCAGACCAGGACAGGCGCCGGGAGGAAACACCATATATTTT. The entire variable domain, with the rest obtained from reference TRBV3-1 and TRBJ1-3, is as follows: DTAVSQTPKYLVTQMGNDKSIKCEQNLGHDTMYWYKQDSKKFLKIMFSYNNKELIINETVPNRFSPKSPDKAHLNLHINSLELGDSAVYFCASRPGQAPGGNTIYFGEGSWLTVV.

The J gene is TRBJ2-3, the V gene TRBV7-9, with D perhaps TRBD1 (5 bases). The V and J ends lost 4 bases and 2 bases respectively, with 19 bases between them. Germline CDR1 is SEHNR and CDR2 is FQNEAQ (reference sequence). The CDR3 consists of 17 residues. The CDR3 DNA is TGTGCCAGCAGCTGGACAAAGGTGCAGGCCGACACAGATACGCAGTATTTT. It is translated as CASSWTKVQADTDTQYF.

V gene TRBV28 combines with J gene TRBJ2-1; TRBD2 agrees at 16 bases. After removal of 2 bases from V and 9 bases from J, the junction contained 13 bases not matched to a gene. CDR3 length: 19 amino acids. Per germline, CDR1 MDHEN and CDR2 SYDVKM. The CDR3 reads CASSLRGLAGGPYGGEQFF. The DNA of the CDR3 is TGTGCCAGCAGTTTAAGGGGACTAGCGGGAGGGCCCTACGGCGGTGAGCAGTTCTTC.